Each of the 11 T cell receptor beta chains below was sequenced from the same sample in a study of T cell changes during pregnancy in multiple sclerosis. Method: immunoSEQ multiplex PCR; TCRdb's copy keeps in-frame clones and lacks some. The sample includes more than 70,000 clones, less than 95% seen only once; the top ten take approximately 0.9%. Sequenced material: peripheral blood, taken before pregnancy. The receptor source for this set is a female donor with multiple sclerosis, enrolled in a pregnancy study.

The chain uses TRBV7-9 and TRBJ2-3, with D unresolved. Germline values: CDR1 SEHNR, CDR2 FQNEAQ (reference sequence). The CDR3 is 13 residues long. Trimming cost V 5 bases and J 1 base, with 7 bases left between them. The CDR3 region has the DNA TGTGCCAGCAGCCTCCCTGGCACAGATACGCAGTATTTT. Amino acids: CASSLPGTDTQYF.

The chain carries TRBV4-3 and TRBJ1-3; 7 nucleotides agree with TRBD1. CDR1 and CDR2 (germline): LGHNA, YSLEER. The CDR3 runs to 15 residues. Unmatched junction bases numbered 2, after V lost 2 bases and J lost 1 base. The CDR3 spells CASSQLTGSGNTIYF. The CDR3 nucleotides are TGCGCCAGCAGCCAACTGACAGGGTCTGGAAACACCATATATTTT.

J is TRBJ1-1 and V is TRBV6-5; 7 bases are a match to TRBD1. Trimming cost V 0 bases and J 4 bases; bases outside gene matches: 2. The length of the CDR3 is 14 residues. Germline CDR1 MNHEY, CDR2 SVGAGI. This CDR3 is CASSYSTGPTEAFF. The CDR3 bases are TGTGCCAGCAGTTACTCGACAGGGCCCACTGAAGCTTTCTTT.

DNA for the CDR3: TGTGCCAGTAGTATAGTGGGAGCCAGGGGACCTCAGCCCCAGCATTTT. It encodes CASSIVGARGPQPQHF. The chain employs TRBV19 and TRBJ1-5; D may be TRBD1 (6 bases). The germline V gene has CDR1 LNHDA and CDR2 SQIVND (reference sequence). The length of the CDR3 is 16 residues. V shed 1 base and J shed 6 bases, with 16 bases lying between them.

The genes are TRBV18 and TRBJ1-3; weak D call: TRBD1 (5 bases). The V gene's germline CDR1 is KGHSH and CDR2 LQKENI. CDR3 size: 13 residues. Trimming left V 3 bases short and J 5 bases short, with 8 bases between. This chain's CDR3 is CASSPGLRNTIYF. DNA for the CDR3: TGTGCCAGCTCACCGGGACTCAGAAACACCATATATTTT.

The gene calls are TRBV5-1 and TRBJ2-5, with 9 nucleotides matching TRBD1. The CDR3 contains 14 residues. Trimming at V came to 4 bases and at J to 4 bases, leaving 5 bases not matched to a gene. CDR1 is SGHRS and CDR2 is YFSETQ in the germline V gene. CDR3 in DNA: TGCGCCAGCAGCACAGACAGGGGGGGAGAGACCCAGTACTTC. As protein: CASSTDRGGETQYF.

This clone appeared once. V gene TRBV19 combines with J gene TRBJ2-3; 8 nucleotides align to TRBD1. The CDR3 sequence is 15 residues long. The germline CDR1 and CDR2 sequences are LNHDA and SQIVND (reference sequence). Losses at the gene ends were 10 bases for V and 4 bases for J; bases not matched to a gene: 13. The CDR3 protein is CATTTRDRRSDTQYF. In DNA, the CDR3 is TGTGCCACCACAACTAGGGACAGGCGGTCAGATACGCAGTATTTT.

The chain is built from TRBV4-3 and TRBJ2-2; 8 bases agree with TRBD1. The CDR3 loop spans 17 amino acids. V was pared by 1 base and J by 6 bases, with 10 bases of the junction left unmatched. Germline V gene data show CDR1 as LGHNA and CDR2 as YSLEER. CDR3 DNA: TGCGCCAGCAGCCAAGGAGCTAGGACAGGGTGGGCCGGGGAGCTGTTTTTT. It codes for CASSQGARTGWAGELFF.

This chain joins TRBV4-1 and TRBJ2-2; 11 bases agree with TRBD2. The V gene's germline CDR1 is MGHRA and CDR2 YSYEKL. V lost 1 base to trimming and J lost 3 bases; unmatched junction nucleotides: 4. The length of the CDR3 is 17 residues. This CDR3 reads CASSQATSGSYTGELFF. In DNA form, the CDR3 reads TGCGCCAGCAGCCAAGCAACTAGCGGGAGTTACACCGGGGAGCTGTTTTTT.

CDR3: CASSLPQGVTDTQYF. The DNA of the CDR3 is TGCGCCAGCAGCTTGCCTCAAGGGGTTACAGATACGCAGTATTTT. The chain recombines TRBV5-1 with TRBJ2-3; a weak D match, TRBD1 (5 bases). Germline CDR1 reads SGHRS; CDR2 reads YFSETQ. Trimming stripped 1 base from V and 3 bases from J, with 12 bases between. The CDR3 length is 15 residues.

The chain joins TRBV9 to TRBJ1-2; the match to TRBD1 covers 8 bases. J was trimmed by 7 bases and V by 4 bases; bases with no gene match: 9. Germline V lookup: CDR1 SGDLS, CDR2 YYNGEE. This CDR3 spans 14 amino acids. The DNA of the CDR3 is TGTGCCAGCAGCATCCAGACAGGGGCTAGTGGCTACACCTTC. Amino acid sequence: CASSIQTGASGYTF.